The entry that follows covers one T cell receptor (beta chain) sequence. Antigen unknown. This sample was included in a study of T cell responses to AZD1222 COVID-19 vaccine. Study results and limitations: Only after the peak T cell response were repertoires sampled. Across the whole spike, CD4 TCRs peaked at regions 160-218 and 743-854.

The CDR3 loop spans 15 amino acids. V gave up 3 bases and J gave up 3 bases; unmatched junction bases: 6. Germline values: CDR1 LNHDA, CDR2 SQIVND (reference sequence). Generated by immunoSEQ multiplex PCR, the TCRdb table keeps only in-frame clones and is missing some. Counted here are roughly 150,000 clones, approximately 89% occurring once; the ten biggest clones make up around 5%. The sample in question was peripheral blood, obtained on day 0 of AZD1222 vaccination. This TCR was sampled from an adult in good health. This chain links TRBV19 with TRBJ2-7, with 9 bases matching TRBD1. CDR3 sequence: CASSIRGTGSYEQYF. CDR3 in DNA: TGTGCCAGTAGTATTCGGGGGACAGGGAGCTACGAGCAGTACTTC.